The source of this T cell receptor (beta chain) is a study of T cells after yellow fever vaccination. Study observations and caveats: Primary-vaccination clones mostly resurfaced post-booster (about 95% CD4, 75% to 90% CD8). A minor fraction of clonotypes spanned both CD4 and CD8 compartments. One caveat is that FACS-sorted repertoires could contain abundant clonotypes contaminating from the bulk population.

Synthesis of TCR cDNA relied on 5'RACE template switching, which attached a universal primer site and UMIs. TCRdb reprocessed the 5' RACE reads with MiXCR, giving one entry per CDR3 protein. Among hundreds of thousands of distinct CDR3 sequences listed, 12% were seen once. CDR3 length: 13 residues. V gave up 2 bases and J gave up 3 bases, with 7 bases separating them. Germline CDR1 is SNHLY and CDR2 is FYNNEI. As regards this clonotype: Its matching antigen is unknown.

The origin of this receptor is a man aged 25-45 years who received the YFV17D yellow fever vaccine. The chain links TRBV2 to TRBJ1-2; D gene ambiguous. This specimen was PBMCs, taken on the day of the yellow fever booster vaccination. The CDR3 spells CASSERRDYGYTF. Written as DNA, the CDR3 is TGTGCCAGCAGTGAAAGGCGGGACTATGGCTACACCTTC.